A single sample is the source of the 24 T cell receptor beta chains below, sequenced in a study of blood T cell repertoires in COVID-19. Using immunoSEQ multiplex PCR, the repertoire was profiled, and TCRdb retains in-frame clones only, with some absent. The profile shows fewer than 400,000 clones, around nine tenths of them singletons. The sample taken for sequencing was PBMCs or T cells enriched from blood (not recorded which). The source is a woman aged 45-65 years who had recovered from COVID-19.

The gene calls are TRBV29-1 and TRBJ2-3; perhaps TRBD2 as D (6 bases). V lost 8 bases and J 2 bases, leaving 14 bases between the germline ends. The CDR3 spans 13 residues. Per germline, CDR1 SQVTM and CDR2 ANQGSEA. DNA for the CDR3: TGCAGCTTTCTGACTAGGACCACAGATACGCAGTATTTT. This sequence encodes CSFLTRTTDTQYF.

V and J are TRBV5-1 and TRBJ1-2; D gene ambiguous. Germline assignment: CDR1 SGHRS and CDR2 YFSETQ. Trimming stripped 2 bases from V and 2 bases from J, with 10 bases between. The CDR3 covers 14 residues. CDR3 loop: CASSLNLPNYGYTF. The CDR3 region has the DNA TGCGCCAGCAGCTTAAATCTTCCGAACTATGGCTACACCTTC.

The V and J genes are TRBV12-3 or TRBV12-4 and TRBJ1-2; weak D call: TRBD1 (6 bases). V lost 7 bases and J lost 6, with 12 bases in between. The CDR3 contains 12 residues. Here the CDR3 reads CASITGLHGYTF. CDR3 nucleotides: TGTGCCAGCATTACAGGGCTGCATGGCTACACCTTC.

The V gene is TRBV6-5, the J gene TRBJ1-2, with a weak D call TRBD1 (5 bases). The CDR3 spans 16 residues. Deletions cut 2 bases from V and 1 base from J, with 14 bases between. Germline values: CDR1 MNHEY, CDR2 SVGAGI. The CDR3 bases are TGTGCCAGCAGTTACCTCACAGGCCGTAATAACTATGGCTACACCTTC. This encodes CASSYLTGRNNYGYTF.

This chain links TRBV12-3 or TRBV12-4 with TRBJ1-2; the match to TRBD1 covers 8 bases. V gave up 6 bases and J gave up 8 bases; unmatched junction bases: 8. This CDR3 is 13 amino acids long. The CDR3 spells CASRRDRRYGYTF. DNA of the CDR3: TGTGCCAGCAGGCGGGACAGGCGGTACGGCTACACCTTC.

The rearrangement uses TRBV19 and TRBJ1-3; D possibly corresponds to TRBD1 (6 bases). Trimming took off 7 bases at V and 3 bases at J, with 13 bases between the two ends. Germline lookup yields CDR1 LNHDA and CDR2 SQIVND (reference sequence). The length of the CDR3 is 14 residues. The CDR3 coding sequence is TGTGCCAGTACCCCAGGGACACGTGGAAACACCATATATTTT. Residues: CASTPGTRGNTIYF.

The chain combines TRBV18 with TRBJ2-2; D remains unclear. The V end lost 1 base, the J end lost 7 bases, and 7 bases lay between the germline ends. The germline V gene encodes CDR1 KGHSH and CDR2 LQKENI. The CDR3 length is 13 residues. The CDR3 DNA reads TGTGCCAGCTCACCACTCGACAACGGGGAGCTGTTTTTT. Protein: CASSPLDNGELFF.

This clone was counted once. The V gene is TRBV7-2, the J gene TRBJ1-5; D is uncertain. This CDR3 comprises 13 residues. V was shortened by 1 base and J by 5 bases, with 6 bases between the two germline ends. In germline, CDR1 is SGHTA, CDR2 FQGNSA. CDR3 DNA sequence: TGTGCCAGCAGCTTAGGGGCGTATCAGCCCCAGCATTTT. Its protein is CASSLGAYQPQHF.

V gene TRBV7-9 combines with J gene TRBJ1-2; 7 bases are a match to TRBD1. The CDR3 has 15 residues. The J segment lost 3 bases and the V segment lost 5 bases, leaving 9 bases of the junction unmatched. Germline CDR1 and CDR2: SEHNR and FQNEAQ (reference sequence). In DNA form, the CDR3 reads TGTGCCAGCAGCCTAGGACAGGAACCTCACTATGGCTACACCTTC. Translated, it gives CASSLGQEPHYGYTF.

The CDR3, as DNA: TGCGCCAGCAGCCAACGTACAGTGAACACTGAAGCTTTCTTT. Protein product: CASSQRTVNTEAFF. This sequence joins TRBV4-3 and TRBJ1-1; D uncertain. V lost 2 bases and J 0 bases, leaving 7 bases between the germline ends. Germline V gene sequence: CDR1 LGHNA, CDR2 YSLEER. This CDR3 is 14 amino acids long.

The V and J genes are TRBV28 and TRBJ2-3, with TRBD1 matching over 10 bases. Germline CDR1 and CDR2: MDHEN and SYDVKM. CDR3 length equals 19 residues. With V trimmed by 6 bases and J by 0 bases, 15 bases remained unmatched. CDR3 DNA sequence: TGTGCCAGCAGCACCTCTGGGTGGGACAGGGGTGCTAGCACAGATACGCAGTATTTT. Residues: CASSTSGWDRGASTDTQYF.

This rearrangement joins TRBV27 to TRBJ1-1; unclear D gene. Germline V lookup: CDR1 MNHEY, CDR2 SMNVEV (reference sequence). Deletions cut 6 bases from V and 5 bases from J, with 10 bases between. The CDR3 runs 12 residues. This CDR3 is CASRRPGTEAFF. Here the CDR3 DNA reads TGTGCCAGCAGACGTCCAGGAACTGAAGCTTTCTTT.

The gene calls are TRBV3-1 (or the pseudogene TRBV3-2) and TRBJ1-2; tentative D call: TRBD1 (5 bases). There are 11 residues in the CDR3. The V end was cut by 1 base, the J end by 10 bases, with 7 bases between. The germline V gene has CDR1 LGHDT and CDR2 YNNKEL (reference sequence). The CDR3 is CASSQGQNYTF. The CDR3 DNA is TGTGCCAGCAGCCAAGGACAGAACTACACCTTC.

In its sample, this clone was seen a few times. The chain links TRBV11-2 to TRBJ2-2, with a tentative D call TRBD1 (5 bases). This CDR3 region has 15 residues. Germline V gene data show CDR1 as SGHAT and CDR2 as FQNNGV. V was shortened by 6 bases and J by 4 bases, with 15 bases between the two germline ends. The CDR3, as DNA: TGTGCCAGCAGGCCACTTGTGGGGCGCACCGGGGAGCTGTTTTTT. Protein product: CASRPLVGRTGELFF.

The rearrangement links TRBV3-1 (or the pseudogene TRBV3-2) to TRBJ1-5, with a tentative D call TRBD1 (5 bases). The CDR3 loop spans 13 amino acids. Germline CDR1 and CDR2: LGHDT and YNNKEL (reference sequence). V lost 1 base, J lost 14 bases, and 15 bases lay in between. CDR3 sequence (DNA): TGTGCCAGCAGCCAAGGTGCAGGGACTTCAGAGCATTTT. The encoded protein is CASSQGAGTSEHF.

The CDR3 loop reads CASRTPTLEDTIYF. Written as DNA, the CDR3 is TGTGCCAGCAGGACCCCTACCTTGGAGGACACCATATATTTT. This chain links TRBV6-5 with TRBJ1-3; no firm D call. The V and J ends lost 6 bases and 8 bases respectively, with 17 bases between them. Germline V gene lookup returns CDR1 MNHEY and CDR2 SVGAGI. The length of the CDR3 is 14 residues.

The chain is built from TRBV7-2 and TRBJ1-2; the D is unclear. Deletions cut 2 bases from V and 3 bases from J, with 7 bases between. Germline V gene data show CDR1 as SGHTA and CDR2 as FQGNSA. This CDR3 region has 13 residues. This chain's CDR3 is CASSLSVDYGYTF. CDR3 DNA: TGTGCCAGCAGCTTATCGGTGGACTATGGCTACACCTTC.

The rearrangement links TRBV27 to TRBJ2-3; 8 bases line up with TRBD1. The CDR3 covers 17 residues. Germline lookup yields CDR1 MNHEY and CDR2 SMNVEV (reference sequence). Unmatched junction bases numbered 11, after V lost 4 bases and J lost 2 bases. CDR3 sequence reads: CASSSSRTGTYTDTQYF. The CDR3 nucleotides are TGTGCCAGCAGTTCCTCCCGGACAGGGACGTACACAGATACGCAGTATTTT.

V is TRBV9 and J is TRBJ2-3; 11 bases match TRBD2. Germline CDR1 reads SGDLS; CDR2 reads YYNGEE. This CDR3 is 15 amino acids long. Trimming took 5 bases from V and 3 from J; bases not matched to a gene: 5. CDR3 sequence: CASSDSGGATDTQYF. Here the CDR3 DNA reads TGTGCCAGCAGTGATAGCGGGGGGGCTACAGATACGCAGTATTTT.

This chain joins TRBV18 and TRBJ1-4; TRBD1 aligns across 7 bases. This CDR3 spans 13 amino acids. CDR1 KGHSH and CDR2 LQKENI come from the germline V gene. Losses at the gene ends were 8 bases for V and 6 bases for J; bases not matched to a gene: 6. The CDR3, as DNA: TGTGCCAGCCGCCGGGACAGTTATGAAAAACTGTTTTTT. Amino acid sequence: CASRRDSYEKLFF.

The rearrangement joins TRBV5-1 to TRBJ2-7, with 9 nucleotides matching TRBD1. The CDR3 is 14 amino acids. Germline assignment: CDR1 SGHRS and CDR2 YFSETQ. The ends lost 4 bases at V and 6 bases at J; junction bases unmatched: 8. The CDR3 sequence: CASSGDRAPIEQYF. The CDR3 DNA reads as TGCGCCAGCAGCGGGGACAGGGCGCCGATCGAGCAGTACTTC.

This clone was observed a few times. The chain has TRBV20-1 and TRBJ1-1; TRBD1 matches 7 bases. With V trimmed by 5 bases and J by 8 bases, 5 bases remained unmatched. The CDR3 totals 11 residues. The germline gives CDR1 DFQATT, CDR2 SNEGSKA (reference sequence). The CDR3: CSAARGQEAFF. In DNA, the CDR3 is TGCAGTGCTGCACGGGGACAGGAAGCTTTCTTT.

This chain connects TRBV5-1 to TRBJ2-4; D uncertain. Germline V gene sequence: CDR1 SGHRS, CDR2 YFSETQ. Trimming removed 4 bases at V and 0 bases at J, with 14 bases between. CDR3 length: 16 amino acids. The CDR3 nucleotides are TGCGCCAGCAGCCCAACTCCTTCACTAGCCAAAAACATTCAGTACTTC. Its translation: CASSPTPSLAKNIQYF.

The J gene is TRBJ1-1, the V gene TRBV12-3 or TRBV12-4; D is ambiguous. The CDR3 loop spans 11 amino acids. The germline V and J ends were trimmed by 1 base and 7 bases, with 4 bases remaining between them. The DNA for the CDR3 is TGTGCCAGCAGTTTAGGTTATGAAGCTTTCTTT. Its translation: CASSLGYEAFF.